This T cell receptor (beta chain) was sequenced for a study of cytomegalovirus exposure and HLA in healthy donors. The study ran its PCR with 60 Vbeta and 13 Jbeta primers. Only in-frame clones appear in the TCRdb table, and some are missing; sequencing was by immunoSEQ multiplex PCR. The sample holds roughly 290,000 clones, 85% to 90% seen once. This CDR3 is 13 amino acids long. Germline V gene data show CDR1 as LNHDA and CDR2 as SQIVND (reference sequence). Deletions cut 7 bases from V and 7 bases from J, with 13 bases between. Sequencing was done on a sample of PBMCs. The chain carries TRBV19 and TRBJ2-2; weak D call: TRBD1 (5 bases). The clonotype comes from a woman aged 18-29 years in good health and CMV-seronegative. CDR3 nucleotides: TGTGCCAGTATTAGGGGCCAAAGCGGGGAGCTGTTTTTT. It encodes CASIRGQSGELFF.